This T cell receptor beta chain was found in a study of blood T cell repertoires in COVID-19. Study-level background: Whether acute or convalescent, the COVID-19 samples came from the United States, Italy and Spain. PBMCs, B-cell-depleted T cells, or T cells were the source of the cDNA or gDNA that made up the material.

During active infection, Seattle patients enrolled and were then monitored through disease. V lost 0 bases to trimming and J lost 3 bases; unmatched junction nucleotides: 11. The V gene's germline CDR1 is SGDLS and CDR2 YYNGEE. The CDR3 runs to 17 residues. In the original workflow: Estimates of nucleated cell counts were drawn from the amplification of reference gene primers. Sequencing was performed with immunoSEQ multiplex PCR; in TCRdb, only in-frame clones are kept and a portion is missing. Clone size and V and J calls were adopted from that table, with D and trimming inferred from the DNA. The sample includes 130,000 or so clones, around nine tenths of them seen just once.

Sequenced material: peripheral blood. This receptor was taken from a woman in her 70s with COVID-19, enrolled during active disease. The chain uses TRBV9 and TRBJ1-1, with 7 bases aligning to TRBD1. CDR3 in DNA: TGTGCCAGCAGCGTAGGGCAGGGGGTGGTCGGGTACACTGAAGCTTTCTTT. Translated: CASSVGQGVVGYTEAFF.